This record covers a single T cell receptor beta chain. No antigen is known for it. The data stem from a study of cytomegalovirus exposure and HLA in healthy donors. Broader study findings: Cytomegalovirus-associated TCR beta chains were listed, numbering some 150. Cytomegalovirus status was reportedly diagnosed by the classifier with high sensitivity and specificity.

Profiled with immunoSEQ multiplex PCR; TCRdb holds only in-frame clones, not every one. The data contain roughly 100,000 clones, 85% to 90% of them seen just once; the ten biggest clones take up about 4%. This CDR3 comprises 14 residues. Germline V gene lookup returns CDR1 SNHLY and CDR2 FYNNEI. V lost 7 bases and J 0 bases, leaving 9 bases between the germline ends. Separate from the approximately 670-subject first cohort, the roughly 120-subject validation cohort was the one that the donors belonged to. The clonotype comes from a woman between 18 and 30 years old in good health and CMV-seropositive. The sequencing sample was made of PBMCs. This rearrangement joins TRBV2 to TRBJ2-2, with D tentatively TRBD1 (5 bases). CDR3 loop: CASKEQANTGELFF. In DNA, the CDR3 is TGTGCCAGCAAAGAACAGGCGAACACCGGGGAGCTGTTTTTT.